This T cell receptor (beta chain) emerged from a study of blood T cell repertoires in COVID-19 (dated by TCRdb to about 2020). As for the study more broadly: The collaborator samples originated in the United States, Italy and Spain and spanned the acute and convalescent phases of COVID-19. Samples were obtained from the ongoing ImmuneRACE study (first 160 participants) and from 950 to 1,500 subjects provided by 6 global collaborators. HLA class I and class II types, where available, came from metadata supplied by the sample provider rather than from assay-based typing. The repertoires were released in a freely available public database meant as a resource for research on the immune response to SARS-CoV-2. The material from the prospective study consisted of cDNA or gDNA derived from T cells, B-cell-depleted T cells, or PBMCs. Nearly every sample came with metadata listing a de-identified subject ID, COVID-19 status, age in years and sex. The dataset comprised deeply sampled blood TCRbeta repertoires from subjects exposed to, actively infected with, or recovered from COVID-19. Broad study findings and their caveats: Clinical and demographic metadata were provided uncurated, with the amount varying by source and participant.

In regard to this clone: Its antigen is still unknown. Base-call qualities are not available, and no considerably larger clone is one nucleotide away.

In the germline V gene, CDR1 corresponds to SGDLS and CDR2 to YYNGEE. V gives up 4 bases and J gives up 2 bases, and the segment between their germline ends measures 18 bases. From its cysteine to its phenylalanine, the CDR3 spans 16 amino acids. Only the CDR3 portion is preserved as DNA: 48 bases, with reading frame beginning at the first base. The immunoSEQ Assay, a bias-controlled multiplex PCR, was used to amplify TCRbeta CDR3 regions from genomic DNA. For the original study's pipeline: Within the assay, amplification of reference gene primers was used to estimate how many nucleated cells each sample contained. To quantify the absolute abundance of each unique TCRbeta CDR3 rearrangement, sequence reads were collapsed and filtered. For each sample, productive Simpson clonality was calculated by taking the square root of Simpson's diversity index across productive rearrangements. This is the immuneACCESS table as TCRdb keeps it, with only in-frame sequences that have V and J called. A part of the clones is gone; compared with another copy, unresolved V genes explain less than half, and the rest is unexplained. V, J and clone size are those of that table, while D and trimming were read from the DNA. The sample profile shows 60,000 to 70,000 clones; roughly three quarters of them were found once. The biggest ten clones account for approximately 52% of the sample.

Whole blood was collected in K2EDTA tubes by collaborating institutions according to the institutions' own protocols. For TCRbeta analysis, collaborator samples were shipped as frozen whole blood, as isolated PBMCs, or as DNA extracted from either sample type. The TCR sequence derives from an elderly woman with acute or convalescent COVID-19. Sequencing was done on a sample of peripheral blood. Recombination connected TRBV9 to TRBJ2-5; TRBD1 is a possible D gene, resting on 5 matching bases. The sequenced DNA is TGTGCCAGCAGCCCGGTGGGGCAGCGAGGTCAAGAGACCCAGTACTTC. This encodes CASSPVGQRGQETQYF.